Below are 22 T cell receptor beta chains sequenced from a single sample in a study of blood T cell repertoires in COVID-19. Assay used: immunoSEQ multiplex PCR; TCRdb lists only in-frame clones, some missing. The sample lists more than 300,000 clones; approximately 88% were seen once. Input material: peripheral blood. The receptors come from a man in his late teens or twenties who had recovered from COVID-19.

The CDR3: CASSVGAGGETQYF. CDR3 in DNA: TGTGCCAGCAGCGTGGGAGCGGGGGGAGAGACCCAGTACTTC. The chain has TRBV5-4 and TRBJ2-5, with TRBD2 matching 9 bases. The CDR3 contains 14 residues. Germline-derived CDR1 and CDR2 are SGHNT and YYREEE (reference sequence). V lost 4 bases and J lost 4; bases outside the gene matches: 5. Full variable domain (rest looked up from reference TRBV5-4 and TRBJ2-5): ETGVTQSPTHLIKTRGQQVTLRCSSQSGHNTVSWYQQALGQGPQFIFQYYREEENGRGNFPPRFSGLQFPNYSSELNVNALELDDSALYLCASSVGAGGETQYFGPGTRLLVL.

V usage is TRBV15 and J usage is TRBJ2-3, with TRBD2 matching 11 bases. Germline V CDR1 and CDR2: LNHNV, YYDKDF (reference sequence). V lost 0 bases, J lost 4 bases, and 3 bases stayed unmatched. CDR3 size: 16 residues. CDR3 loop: CATSRELAGVSDTQYF. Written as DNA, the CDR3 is TGTGCCACCAGCAGAGAACTAGCGGGGGTTTCAGATACGCAGTATTTT.

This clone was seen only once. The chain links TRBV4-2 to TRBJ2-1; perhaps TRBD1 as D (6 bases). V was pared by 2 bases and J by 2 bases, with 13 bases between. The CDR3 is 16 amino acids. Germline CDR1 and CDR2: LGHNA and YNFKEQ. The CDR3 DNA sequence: TGTGCCAGCAGCCAAACGGACAGTTTTCCCTACAATGAGCAGTTCTTC. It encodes CASSQTDSFPYNEQFF.

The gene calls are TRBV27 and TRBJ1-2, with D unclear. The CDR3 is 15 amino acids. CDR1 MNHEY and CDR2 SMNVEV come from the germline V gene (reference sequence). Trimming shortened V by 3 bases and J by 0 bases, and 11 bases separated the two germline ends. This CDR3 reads CASSLEGGTNYGYTF. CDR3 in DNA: TGTGCCAGCAGTTTGGAGGGTGGGACTAACTATGGCTACACCTTC.

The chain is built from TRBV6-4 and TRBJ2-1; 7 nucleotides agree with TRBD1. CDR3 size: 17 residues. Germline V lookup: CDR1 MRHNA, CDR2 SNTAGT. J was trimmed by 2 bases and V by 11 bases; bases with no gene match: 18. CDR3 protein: CAPSERVGQVTYNEQFF. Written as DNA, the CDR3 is TGTGCCCCATCAGAAAGAGTCGGACAGGTTACCTACAATGAGCAGTTCTTC.

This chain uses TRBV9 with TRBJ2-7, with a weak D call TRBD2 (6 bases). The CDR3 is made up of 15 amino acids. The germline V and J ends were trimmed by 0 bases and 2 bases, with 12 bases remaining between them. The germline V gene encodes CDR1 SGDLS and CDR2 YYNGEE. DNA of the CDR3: TGTGCCAGCAGCGTAGAGCCTAGCGTAACCTACGAGCAGTACTTC. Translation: CASSVEPSVTYEQYF.

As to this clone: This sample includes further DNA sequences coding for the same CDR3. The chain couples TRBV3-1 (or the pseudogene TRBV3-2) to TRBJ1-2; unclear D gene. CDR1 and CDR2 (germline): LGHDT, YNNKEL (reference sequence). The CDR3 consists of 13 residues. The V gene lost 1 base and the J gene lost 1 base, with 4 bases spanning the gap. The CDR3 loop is CASSQGGNYGYTF. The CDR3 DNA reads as TGTGCCAGCAGCCAAGGCGGTAACTATGGCTACACCTTC.

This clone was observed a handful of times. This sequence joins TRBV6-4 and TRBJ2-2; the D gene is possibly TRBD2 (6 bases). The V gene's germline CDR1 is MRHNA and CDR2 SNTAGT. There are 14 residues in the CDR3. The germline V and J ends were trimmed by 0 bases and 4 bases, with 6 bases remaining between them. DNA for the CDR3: TGTGCCAGCAGTGACTCAGCGGGCACCGGGGAGCTGTTTTTT. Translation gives CASSDSAGTGELFF.

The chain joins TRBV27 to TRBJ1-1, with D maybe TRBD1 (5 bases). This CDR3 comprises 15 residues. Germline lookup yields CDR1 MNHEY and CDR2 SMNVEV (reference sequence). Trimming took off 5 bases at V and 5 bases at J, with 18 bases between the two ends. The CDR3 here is CASSAVAGGGTEAFF. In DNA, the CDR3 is TGTGCCAGCAGTGCAGTAGCGGGGGGTGGTACTGAAGCTTTCTTT.

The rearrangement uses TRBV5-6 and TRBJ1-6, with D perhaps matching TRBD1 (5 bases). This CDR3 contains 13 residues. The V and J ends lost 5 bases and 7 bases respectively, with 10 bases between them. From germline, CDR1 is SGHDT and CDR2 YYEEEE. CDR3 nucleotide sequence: TGTGCCAGCAGGGCCGGGGGGAATTCACCCCTCCACTTT. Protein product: CASRAGGNSPLHF.

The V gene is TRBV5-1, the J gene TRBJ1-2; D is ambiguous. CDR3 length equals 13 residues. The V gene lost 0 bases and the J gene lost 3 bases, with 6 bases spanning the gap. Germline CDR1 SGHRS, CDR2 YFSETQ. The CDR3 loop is CASSLERDYGYTF. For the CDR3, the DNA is TGCGCCAGCAGCTTGGAGAGGGACTATGGCTACACCTTC.

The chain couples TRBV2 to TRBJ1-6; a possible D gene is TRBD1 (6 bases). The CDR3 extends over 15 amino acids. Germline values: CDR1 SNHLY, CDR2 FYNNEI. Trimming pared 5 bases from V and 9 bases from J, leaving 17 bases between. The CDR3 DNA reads TGTGCCAGCAGTCCTACGACAGGACGCTCTTCACCCCTCCACTTT. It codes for CASSPTTGRSSPLHF.

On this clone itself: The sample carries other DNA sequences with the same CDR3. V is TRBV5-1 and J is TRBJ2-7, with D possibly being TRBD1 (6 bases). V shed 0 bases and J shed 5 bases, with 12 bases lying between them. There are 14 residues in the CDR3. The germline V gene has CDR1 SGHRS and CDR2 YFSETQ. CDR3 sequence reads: CASSLVLAGDEQYF. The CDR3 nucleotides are TGCGCCAGCAGCTTGGTCCTGGCAGGGGACGAGCAGTACTTC.

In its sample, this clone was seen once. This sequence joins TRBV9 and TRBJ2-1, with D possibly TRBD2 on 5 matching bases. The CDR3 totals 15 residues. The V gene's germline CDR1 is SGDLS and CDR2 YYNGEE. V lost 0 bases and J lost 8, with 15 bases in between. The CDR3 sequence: CASSVARLAVDEQFF. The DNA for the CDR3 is TGTGCCAGCAGCGTAGCTCGGCTAGCAGTCGATGAGCAGTTCTTC.

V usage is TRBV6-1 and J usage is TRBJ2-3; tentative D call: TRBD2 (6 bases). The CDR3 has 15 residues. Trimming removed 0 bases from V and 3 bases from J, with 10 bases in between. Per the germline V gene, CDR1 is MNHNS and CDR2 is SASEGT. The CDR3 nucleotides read TGTGCCAGCAGTGAAGCGGGGGGTAAGACAGATACGCAGTATTTT. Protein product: CASSEAGGKTDTQYF.

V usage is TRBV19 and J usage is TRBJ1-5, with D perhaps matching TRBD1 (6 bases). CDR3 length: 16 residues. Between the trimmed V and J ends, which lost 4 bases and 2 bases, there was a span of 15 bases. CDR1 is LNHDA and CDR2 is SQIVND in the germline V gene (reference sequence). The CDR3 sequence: CASSTLGGARNQPQHF. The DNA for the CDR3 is TGTGCCAGTAGTACCCTGGGGGGGGCCCGCAATCAGCCCCAGCATTTT.

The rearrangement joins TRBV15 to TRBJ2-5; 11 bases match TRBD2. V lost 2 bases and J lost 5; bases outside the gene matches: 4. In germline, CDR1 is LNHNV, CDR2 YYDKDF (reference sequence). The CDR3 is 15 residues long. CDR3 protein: CATSRTSGGRETQYF. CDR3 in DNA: TGTGCCACCAGCAGAACTAGCGGGGGCCGGGAGACCCAGTACTTC.

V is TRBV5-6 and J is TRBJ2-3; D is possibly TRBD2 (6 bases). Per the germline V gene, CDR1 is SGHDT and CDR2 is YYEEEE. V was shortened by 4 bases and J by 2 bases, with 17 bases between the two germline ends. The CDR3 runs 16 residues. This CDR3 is CASSGAGRPNTDTQYF. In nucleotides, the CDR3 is TGTGCCAGCAGCGGGGCGGGACGGCCCAACACAGATACGCAGTATTTT. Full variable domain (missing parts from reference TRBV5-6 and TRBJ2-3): DAGVTQSPTHLIKTRGQQVTLRCSPKSGHDTVSWYQQALGQGPQFIFQYYEEEERQRGNFPDRFSGHQFPNYSSELNVNALLLGDSALYLCASSGAGRPNTDTQYFGPGTRLTVL.

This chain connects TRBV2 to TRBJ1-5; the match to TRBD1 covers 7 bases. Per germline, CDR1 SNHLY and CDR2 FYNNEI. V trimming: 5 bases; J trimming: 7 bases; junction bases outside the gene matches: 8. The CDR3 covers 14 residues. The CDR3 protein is CASSKIGQAQPQHF. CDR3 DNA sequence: TGTGCCAGCAGTAAGATCGGACAGGCGCAGCCCCAGCATTTT.

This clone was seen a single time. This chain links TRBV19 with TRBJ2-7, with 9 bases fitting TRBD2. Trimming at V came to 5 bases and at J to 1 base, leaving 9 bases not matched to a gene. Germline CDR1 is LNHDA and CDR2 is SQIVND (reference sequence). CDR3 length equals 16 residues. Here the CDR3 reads CASSPLTSGPSYEQYF. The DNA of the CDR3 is TGTGCCAGTAGTCCTCTAACTAGCGGGCCTTCCTACGAGCAGTACTTC. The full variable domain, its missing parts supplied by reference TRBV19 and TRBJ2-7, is DGGITQSPKYLFRKEGQNVTLSCEQNLNHDAMYWYRQDPGQGLRLIYYSQIVNDFQKGDIAEGYSVSREKKESFPLTVTSAQKNPTAFYLCASSPLTSGPSYEQYFGPGTRLTVT.

The CDR3 DNA is TGTGCCAGCAGTCAGGGACACCCAAACTACGAGCAGTACTTC. Protein sequence: CASSQGHPNYEQYF. The V call is TRBV27, the J call TRBJ2-7, with D possibly TRBD1 on 6 matching bases. The CDR3 covers 14 residues. Looked up from germline, CDR1 is MNHEY and CDR2 is SMNVEV (reference sequence). Trimming left V 5 bases short and J 3 bases short, with 14 bases between.

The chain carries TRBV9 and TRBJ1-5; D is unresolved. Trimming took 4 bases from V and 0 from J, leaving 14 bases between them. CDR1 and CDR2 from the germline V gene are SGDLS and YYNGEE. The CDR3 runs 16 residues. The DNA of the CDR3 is TGTGCCAGCAGCTCAGGCGGGCCGACTAGCAATCAGCCCCAGCATTTT. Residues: CASSSGGPTSNQPQHF.